This is a list of T cell receptor beta chains from one sample in a study of cytomegalovirus exposure and HLA in healthy donors. TCRdb's table, derived via immunoSEQ multiplex PCR, lists solely in-frame clones and lacks some. Among fewer than 200,000 clones listed, roughly 80% were seen once. The sequenced sample consisted of PBMCs. The receptors come from a man aged 35 to 55 in good health and CMV-seropositive. The conserved cysteine and the conserved F or W are not part of the CDR3 here. Fields, in order: CDR3 protein, J gene, V gene.

CDR3aa: ASSQTGVGYEQY; j_gene: TRBJ2-7; v_gene: TRBV16
CDR3aa: ASSSGTGANVLT; j_gene: TRBJ2-6; v_gene: TRBV6-5
CDR3aa: ASSPRTDGEQY; j_gene: TRBJ2-7; v_gene: TRBV9
CDR3aa: ASSAFPSRSGELF; j_gene: TRBJ2-2; v_gene: TRBV5-1
CDR3aa: ASRGSLLAGREQF; j_gene: TRBJ2-1; v_gene: TRBV7-9
CDR3aa: ASSSLAGGTDTQY; j_gene: TRBJ2-3; v_gene: TRBV5-6
CDR3aa: ASSFSGGYNSPLH; j_gene: TRBJ1-6; v_gene: TRBV7-9
CDR3aa: ASSFGAQETQY; j_gene: TRBJ2-5; v_gene: TRBV5-6
CDR3aa: ASSLEINRRSGNTIY; j_gene: TRBJ1-3; v_gene: TRBV5-1
CDR3aa: ASRRTAVSGANVLT; j_gene: TRBJ2-6; v_gene: TRBV2
CDR3aa: ASSPFQAGGATDTQY; j_gene: TRBJ2-3; v_gene: TRBV18
CDR3aa: ASSHTGAYT; j_gene: TRBJ1-2; v_gene: TRBV6-1
CDR3aa: ASSQLGTGDEQY; j_gene: TRBJ2-7; v_gene: TRBV6-5
CDR3aa: ASSQGTSGRGGGQY; j_gene: TRBJ2-3; v_gene: TRBV4-2
CDR3aa: ASSPGTSPSTDTQY; j_gene: TRBJ2-3; v_gene: TRBV9
CDR3aa: ASSLGGGGNTIY; j_gene: TRBJ1-3; v_gene: TRBV7-2
CDR3aa: ASSEGGQRSQH; j_gene: TRBJ1-5; v_gene: TRBV2
CDR3aa: ATRREGYNEQF; j_gene: TRBJ2-1; v_gene: TRBV27
CDR3aa: ASSFGGQRTGAPSRGYT; j_gene: TRBJ1-2; v_gene: TRBV28
CDR3aa: ASRPLRDSNTEAF; j_gene: TRBJ1-1; v_gene: TRBV28
CDR3aa: ASSPDKHNEQF; j_gene: TRBJ2-1; v_gene: TRBV13
CDR3aa: ASSLRLAVDSGELF; j_gene: TRBJ2-2; v_gene: TRBV7-3
CDR3aa: AWSVYREAF; j_gene: TRBJ1-1; v_gene: TRBV30
CDR3aa: ASSVAMNTEAF; j_gene: TRBJ1-1; v_gene: TRBV9
CDR3aa: ASSSSALTAQETQY; j_gene: TRBJ2-5; v_gene: TRBV5-4
CDR3aa: AWSVAGVQETQY; j_gene: TRBJ2-5; v_gene: TRBV30
CDR3aa: SVPPPGLAGPTPLEQY; j_gene: TRBJ2-7; v_gene: TRBV29-1
CDR3aa: ASSLGGDYYNEQF; j_gene: TRBJ2-1; v_gene: TRBV7-9
CDR3aa: ASSLRQGIDTQY; j_gene: TRBJ2-3; v_gene: TRBV5-6
CDR3aa: ASSLGPGDYSSGANVLT; j_gene: TRBJ2-6; v_gene: TRBV5-4
CDR3aa: AWNQGIQETQY; j_gene: TRBJ2-5; v_gene: TRBV30
CDR3aa: ASSERTGRQREQY; j_gene: TRBJ2-7; v_gene: TRBV18
CDR3aa: ASSPDRGTEAF; j_gene: TRBJ1-1; v_gene: TRBV5-4
CDR3aa: SSSLTVGNTDTQY; j_gene: TRBJ2-3; v_gene: TRBV7-3
CDR3aa: ASSATKGANYGYT; j_gene: TRBJ1-2; v_gene: TRBV11-2
CDR3aa: ASSQDGTSWARPQH; j_gene: TRBJ1-5; v_gene: TRBV4-2
CDR3aa: ASSSRLDRRDTQY; j_gene: TRBJ2-3; v_gene: TRBV11-2
CDR3aa: AWSTGTGSYEQY; j_gene: TRBJ2-7; v_gene: TRBV30
CDR3aa: ASRFQTSGNYEQY; j_gene: TRBJ2-7; v_gene: TRBV27
CDR3aa: ASSMRGHEKLF; j_gene: TRBJ1-4; v_gene: TRBV19
CDR3aa: AIRGQGIDEQY; j_gene: TRBJ2-7; v_gene: TRBV10-3
CDR3aa: ASTFGSRGHQPQH; j_gene: TRBJ1-5; v_gene: TRBV28
CDR3aa: ASSSSQGAVGQPQH; j_gene: TRBJ1-5; v_gene: TRBV28
CDR3aa: ASSLGGPVNTIY; j_gene: TRBJ1-3; v_gene: TRBV21-1